Shown below are 16 T cell receptor beta chains from a single sample sequenced in a study of T cells in Graves' hyperthyroidism and ophthalmopathy. RNA transcripts served as the template for amplifying TCR beta CDR3 regions. The HTBI primer set served for first-round RT-PCR of the TCR CDR3. TCRdb recomputed calls from the multiplex PCR reads with MiXCR, one row per CDR3 protein. This table has 350,000 to 450,000 distinct CDR3 sequences, approximately 15% appearing once. Input material: blood. Source of these receptors: a woman in her sixties or seventies with Graves' hyperthyroidism.

This clonotype was detected many times. The V gene is TRBV5-1, the J gene TRBJ2-1; 9 bases map to TRBD2. Trimming took 2 bases from V and 7 from J; bases not matched to a gene: 10. In germline, CDR1 is SGHRS, CDR2 YFSETQ. This CDR3 has 16 amino acids. The CDR3 coding sequence is TGCGCCAGCAGCTTTTTTCTAGCGGGAACTGGGAATGAGCAGTTCTTC. Translating gives CASSFFLAGTGNEQFF.

This clonotype has a count of ten or more. The rearrangement links TRBV29-1 to TRBJ2-1, with 7 bases aligning to TRBD2. CDR1 is SQVTM, CDR2 ANQGSEA, per germline. This CDR3 is 13 amino acids long. CDR3 coding DNA: TGCATCGTGGGGGGGAGCTCCTACAATGAGCAGTTCTTC. Its translation is CIVGGSSYNEQFF.

This clonotype was recorded many times. The chain couples TRBV7-6 to TRBJ2-7; unclear D gene. CDR3 length: 14 residues. V shed 2 bases and J shed 1 base, with 9 bases lying between them. Per the germline V gene, CDR1 is SGHVS and CDR2 is FNYEAQ. The CDR3 sequence is CASSLTTASYEQYF. The CDR3, as DNA: TGTGCCAGCAGCTTAACCACTGCGTCCTACGAGCAGTACTTC.

This clonotype has at least ten counts. V and J are TRBV7-9 and TRBJ2-4; 10 nucleotides match TRBD2. Germline-derived CDR1 and CDR2 are SEHNR and FQNEAQ (reference sequence). The CDR3 extends over 16 amino acids. The V and J ends lost 3 bases and 7 bases, in that order; junction bases with no gene match: 9. For the CDR3, the DNA is TGTGCCAGCAGCTTCAGCGGGAGGGCCGGTGTGAACATTCAGTACTTC. This translates into CASSFSGRAGVNIQYF. The whole variable domain, remainder taken from reference TRBV7-9 and TRBJ2-4, is DTGVSQNPRHKITKRGQNVTFRCDPISEHNRLYWYRQTLGQGPEFLTYFQNEAQLEKSRLLSDRFSAERPKGSFSTLEIQRTEQGDSAMYLCASSFSGRAGVNIQYFGAGTRLSVL.

This clonotype was recorded at least ten times. The chain has TRBV28 and TRBJ2-7; D possibly corresponds to TRBD2 (7 bases). Trimming shortened V by 5 bases and J by 4 bases, and 18 bases separated the two germline ends. Germline CDR1 and CDR2: MDHEN and SYDVKM. The CDR3 extends over 15 amino acids. CDR3 nucleotide sequence: TGTGCCAGCAGTGGGGGGGGCAGGGATCAGTACGAGCAGTACTTC. Protein: CASSGGGRDQYEQYF.

This clonotype was seen many times. The CDR3 protein is CASTDRGGSGDTQYF. CDR3 sequence (DNA): TGTGCCAGCACTGACAGGGGTGGCAGTGGGGATACGCAGTATTTT. V usage is TRBV2 and J usage is TRBJ2-3, with TRBD1 matching 8 bases. The trim removed 7 bases at V and 6 bases at J, leaving 12 bases unmatched. There are 15 residues in the CDR3. Germline lookup yields CDR1 SNHLY and CDR2 FYNNEI.

This clonotype was seen many times. This sequence joins TRBV24-1 and TRBJ2-5; D is possibly TRBD1 or TRBD2 (5 bases each). The germline V and J ends were trimmed by 6 bases and 4 bases, with 11 bases remaining between them. Per germline, CDR1 KGHDR and CDR2 SFDVKD. This CDR3 is built from 13 residues. CDR3 nucleotide sequence: TGTGCCACCAGTCCAGGGACCCCAGAGACCCAGTACTTC. This sequence encodes CATSPGTPETQYF.

The table lists this clonotype with a few counts. Sequence at one end of the junction differs from germline and may be a read error. The chain combines TRBV30 with TRBJ2-1; TRBD1 is a possible D gene (5 bases). The germline CDR1 and CDR2 sequences are GTSNPN and SVGIG (reference sequence). The CDR3 runs to 13 residues. CDR3 nucleotides: TGTGCCTCGAGTCTTGAAGGGGACAATGAGCAGTTCTTC. Translation: CASSLEGDNEQFF.

This clonotype was seen at least ten times. This chain uses TRBV5-4 with TRBJ2-1, with D tentatively TRBD1 (7 bases). The germline V gene encodes CDR1 SGHNT and CDR2 YYREEE (reference sequence). The CDR3 consists of 15 residues. V was shortened by 4 bases and J by 8 bases, with 19 bases between the two germline ends. DNA for the CDR3: TGTGCCAGCAGCCCGGAGGGGGACAGAAGGCATGAGCAGTTCTTC. Translating gives CASSPEGDRRHEQFF.

About this clonotype: At one end the junction does not follow the germline gene, possibly because of a read error. The rearrangement links TRBV19 to TRBJ1-1, with 7 bases lining up with TRBD1. The germline V gene encodes CDR1 LNHDA and CDR2 SQIVND (reference sequence). CDR3 size: 14 residues. The CDR3 sequence is CASRRQGMNTEASF. CDR3 DNA: TGTGCCAGTAGAAGACAGGGCATGAACACTGAAGCTTCCTTT.

V is TRBV6-8 and J is TRBJ1-5; TRBD1 matches at 8 bases. CDR3 length: 15 amino acids. Germline V gene lookup returns CDR1 MNHGY and CDR2 SAAAGT. The V and J ends lost 6 bases and 1 base, in that order; junction bases with no gene match: 5. The CDR3 here is CASRSGGPSNQPQHF. Here the CDR3 DNA reads TGTGCCAGCAGATCAGGGGGCCCGAGCAATCAGCCCCAGCATTTT.

The chain uses TRBV28 and TRBJ2-7, with 10 nucleotides matching TRBD1. J was trimmed by 8 bases and V by 5 bases; bases with no gene match: 12. This CDR3 has 15 amino acids. Germline CDR1 reads MDHEN; CDR2 reads SYDVKM. The DNA for the CDR3 is TGTGCCAGCAGTCCCCCGAGACAGGGGGCAGGCAAGCAGTACTTC. Residues: CASSPPRQGAGKQYF. The full variable domain, rest sourced from reference TRBV28 and TRBJ2-7, is DVKVTQSSRYLVKRTGEKVFLECVQDMDHENMFWYRQDPGLGLRLIYFSYDVKMKEKGDIPEGYSVSREKKERFSLILESASTNQTSMYLCASSPPRQGAGKQYFGPGTRLTVT.

Details on this clonotype: A much larger clone lies one base from this, so it may be a read error. The V call is TRBV4-2, the J call TRBJ2-3; TRBD2 aligns across 8 bases. Trimming removed 4 bases from V and 2 bases from J; junction bases left unmatched: 20. The germline gives CDR1 LGHNA, CDR2 YNFKEQ. The CDR3 runs to 20 residues. The CDR3 protein is CASSRSLGLPGGRPTDTQYF. CDR3 nucleotides: TGTGCCAGCAGCCGCTCCCTAGGACTACCGGGAGGGCGCCCCACAGATACGCAGTATTTT.

In its sample, this clonotype was seen many times. The rearrangement joins TRBV29-1 to TRBJ2-2; TRBD2 matches 8 bases. Germline loops: CDR1 SQVTM, CDR2 ANQGSEA. The CDR3 spans 16 residues. V shed 2 bases and J 3 bases; nucleotides not matched to a gene: 8. The CDR3 DNA reads TGCAGCGTTGAATGGGCTAGCGGGTCCCACACCGGGGAGCTGTTTTTT. This sequence encodes CSVEWASGSHTGELFF.

The V gene is TRBV11-2, the J gene TRBJ2-5; D not resolved. Germline V CDR1 and CDR2: SGHAT, FQNNGV. The length of the CDR3 is 12 residues. V was cut by 3 bases and J by 13 bases, with 15 bases left in between. CDR3 DNA: TGTGCCAGCAGCTTTCTCCAAGAGACTCGGTACTTC. Encoded protein: CASSFLQETRYF.

Many counts were recorded for this clonotype. The chain combines TRBV20-1 with TRBJ1-5, with no clear D. CDR3 size: 16 residues. Looked up from germline, CDR1 is DFQATT and CDR2 is SNEGSKA (reference sequence). Trimming pared 3 bases from V and 1 base from J, leaving 16 bases between. The CDR3 region is CSASSLDPTSNQPQHF. The CDR3, as DNA: TGCAGTGCTAGTTCCTTAGACCCAACAAGCAATCAGCCCCAGCATTTT.